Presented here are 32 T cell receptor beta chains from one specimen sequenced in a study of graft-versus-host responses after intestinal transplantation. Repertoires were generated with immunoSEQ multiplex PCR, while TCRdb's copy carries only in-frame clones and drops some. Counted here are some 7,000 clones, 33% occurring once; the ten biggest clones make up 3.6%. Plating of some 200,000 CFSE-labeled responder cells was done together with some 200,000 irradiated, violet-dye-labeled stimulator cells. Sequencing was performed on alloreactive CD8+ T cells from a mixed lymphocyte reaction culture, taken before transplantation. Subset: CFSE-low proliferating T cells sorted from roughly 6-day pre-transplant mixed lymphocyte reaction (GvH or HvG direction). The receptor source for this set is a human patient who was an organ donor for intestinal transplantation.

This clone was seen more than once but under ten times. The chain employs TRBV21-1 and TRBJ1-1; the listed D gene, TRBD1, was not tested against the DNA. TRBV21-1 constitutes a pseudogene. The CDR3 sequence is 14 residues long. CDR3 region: CASSKGARVPEAFF. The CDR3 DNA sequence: TGTGCCAGCAGCAAAGGGGCCAGGGTGCCTGAAGCTTTCTTT.

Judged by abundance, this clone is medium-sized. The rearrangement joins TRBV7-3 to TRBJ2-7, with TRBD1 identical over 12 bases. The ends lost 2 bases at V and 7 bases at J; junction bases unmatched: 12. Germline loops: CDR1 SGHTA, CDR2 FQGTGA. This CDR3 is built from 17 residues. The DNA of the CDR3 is TGTGCCAGCAGCTTAGGGACAGGGGGCAACGGCTTCGAAGAGCAGTACTTC. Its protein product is CASSLGTGGNGFEEQYF. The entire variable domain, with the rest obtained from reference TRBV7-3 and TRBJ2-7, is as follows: GAGVSQTPSNKVTEKGKYVELRCDPISGHTALYWYRQSLGQGPEFLIYFQGTGAADDSGLPNDRFFAVRPEGSVSTLKIQRTERGDSAVYLCASSLGTGGNGFEEQYFGPGTRLTVT.

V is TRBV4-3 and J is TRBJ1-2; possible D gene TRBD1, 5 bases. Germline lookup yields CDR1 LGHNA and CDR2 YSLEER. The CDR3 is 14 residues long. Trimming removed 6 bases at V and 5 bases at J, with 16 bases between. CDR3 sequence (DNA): TGCGCCAGCAGTCCTCGCGGGGCGGGGTATGGCTACACCTTC. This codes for CASSPRGAGYGYTF.

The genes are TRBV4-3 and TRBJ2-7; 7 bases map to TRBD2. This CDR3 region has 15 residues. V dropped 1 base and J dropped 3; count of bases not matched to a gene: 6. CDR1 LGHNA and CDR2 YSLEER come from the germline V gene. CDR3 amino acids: CASSQGVGGLYEQYF. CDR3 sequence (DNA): TGCGCCAGCAGCCAAGGGGTGGGAGGGCTCTACGAGCAGTACTTC.

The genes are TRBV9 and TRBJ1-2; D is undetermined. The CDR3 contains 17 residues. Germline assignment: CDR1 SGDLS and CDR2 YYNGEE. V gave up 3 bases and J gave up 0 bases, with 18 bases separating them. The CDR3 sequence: CASSANPGDGANYGYTF. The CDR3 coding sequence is TGTGCCAGCAGCGCCAACCCGGGTGACGGGGCTAACTATGGCTACACCTTC. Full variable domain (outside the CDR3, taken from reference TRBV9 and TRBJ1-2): DSGVTQTPKHLITATGQRVTLRCSPRSGDLSVYWYQQSLDQGLQFLIQYYNGEERAKGNILERFSAQQFPDLHSELNLSSLELGDSALYFCASSANPGDGANYGYTFGSGTRLTVV.

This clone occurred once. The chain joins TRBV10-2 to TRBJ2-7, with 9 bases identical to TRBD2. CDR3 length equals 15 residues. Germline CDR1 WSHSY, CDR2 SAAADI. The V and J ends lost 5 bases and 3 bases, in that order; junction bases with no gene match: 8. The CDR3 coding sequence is TGCGCCAGCAGTATGAGGCGGGAGGGATTCTACGAGCAGTACTTC. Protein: CASSMRREGFYEQYF.

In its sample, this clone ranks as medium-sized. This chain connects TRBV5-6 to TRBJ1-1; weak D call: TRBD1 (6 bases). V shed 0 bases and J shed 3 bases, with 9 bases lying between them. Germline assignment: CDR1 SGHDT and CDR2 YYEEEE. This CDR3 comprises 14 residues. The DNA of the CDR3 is TGTGCCAGCAGCTTGGTTGGGGGCTACACTGAAGCTTTCTTT. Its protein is CASSLVGGYTEAFF.

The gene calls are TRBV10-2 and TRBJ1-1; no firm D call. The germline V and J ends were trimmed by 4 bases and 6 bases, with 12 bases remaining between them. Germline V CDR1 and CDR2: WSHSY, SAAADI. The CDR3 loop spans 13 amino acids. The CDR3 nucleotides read TGCGCCAGCAGTGCGGTCCCGGTGGCTGAAGCTTTCTTT. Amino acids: CASSAVPVAEAFF.

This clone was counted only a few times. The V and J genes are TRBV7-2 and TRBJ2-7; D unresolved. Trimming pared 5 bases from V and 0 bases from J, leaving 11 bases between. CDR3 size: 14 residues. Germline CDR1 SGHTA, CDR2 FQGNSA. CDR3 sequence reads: CASSIGPSSYEQYF. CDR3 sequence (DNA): TGTGCCAGCAGCATTGGTCCTAGCTCCTACGAGCAGTACTTC.

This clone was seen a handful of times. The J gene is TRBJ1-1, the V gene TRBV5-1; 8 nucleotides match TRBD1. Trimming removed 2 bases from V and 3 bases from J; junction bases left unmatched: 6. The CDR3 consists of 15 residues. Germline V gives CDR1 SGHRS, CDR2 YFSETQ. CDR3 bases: TGCGCCAGCAGCTTACCGGGACAGGCCTACACTGAAGCTTTCTTT. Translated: CASSLPGQAYTEAFF.

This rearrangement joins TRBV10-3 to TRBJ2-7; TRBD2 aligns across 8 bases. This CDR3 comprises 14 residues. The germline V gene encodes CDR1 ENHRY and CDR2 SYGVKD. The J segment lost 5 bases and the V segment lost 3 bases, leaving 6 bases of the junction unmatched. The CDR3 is CAISDSGTLHEQYF. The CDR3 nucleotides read TGTGCCATCAGTGATAGCGGGACGCTGCACGAGCAGTACTTC.

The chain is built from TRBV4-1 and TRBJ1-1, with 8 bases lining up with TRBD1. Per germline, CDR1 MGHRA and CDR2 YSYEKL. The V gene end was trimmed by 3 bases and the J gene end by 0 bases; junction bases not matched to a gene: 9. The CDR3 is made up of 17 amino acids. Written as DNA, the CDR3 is TGCGCCAGCAGCCAGCTCTACGGACAGGGTCTGAACACTGAAGCTTTCTTT. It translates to CASSQLYGQGLNTEAFF.

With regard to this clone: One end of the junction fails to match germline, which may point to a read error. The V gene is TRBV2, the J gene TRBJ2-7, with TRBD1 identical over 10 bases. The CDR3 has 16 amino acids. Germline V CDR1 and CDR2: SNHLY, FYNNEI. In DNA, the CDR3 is TGTGCCAGCAGTGCACGGGACAGGGGAACGGTCTACGAGCAGCACTTC. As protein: CASSARDRGTVYEQHF.

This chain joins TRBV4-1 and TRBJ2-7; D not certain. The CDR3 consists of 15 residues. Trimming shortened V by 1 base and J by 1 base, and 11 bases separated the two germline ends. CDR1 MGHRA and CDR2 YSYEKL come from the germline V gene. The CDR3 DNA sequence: TGCGCCAGCAGCCAAGTCGTTTACAATTCCTACGAGCAGTACTTC. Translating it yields CASSQVVYNSYEQYF.

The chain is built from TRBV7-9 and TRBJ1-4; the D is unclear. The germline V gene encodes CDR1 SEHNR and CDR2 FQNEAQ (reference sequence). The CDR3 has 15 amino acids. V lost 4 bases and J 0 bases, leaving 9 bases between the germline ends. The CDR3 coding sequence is TGTGCCAGCAGCTCAGAAATTTCAACTAATGAAAAACTGTTTTTT. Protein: CASSSEISTNEKLFF. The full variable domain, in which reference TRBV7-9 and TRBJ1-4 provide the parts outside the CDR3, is DTGVSQNPRHKITKRGQNVTFRCDPISEHNRLYWYRQTLGQGPEFLTYFQNEAQLEKSRLLSDRFSAERPKGSFSTLEIQRTEQGDSAMYLCASSSEISTNEKLFFGSGTQLSVL.

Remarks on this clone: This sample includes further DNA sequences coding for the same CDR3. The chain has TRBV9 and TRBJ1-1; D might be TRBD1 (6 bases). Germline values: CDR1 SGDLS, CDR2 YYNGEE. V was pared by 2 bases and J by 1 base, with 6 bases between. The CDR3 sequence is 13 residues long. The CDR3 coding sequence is TGTGCCAGCAGCGTGACAGGGAACACTGAAGCTTTCTTT. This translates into CASSVTGNTEAFF.

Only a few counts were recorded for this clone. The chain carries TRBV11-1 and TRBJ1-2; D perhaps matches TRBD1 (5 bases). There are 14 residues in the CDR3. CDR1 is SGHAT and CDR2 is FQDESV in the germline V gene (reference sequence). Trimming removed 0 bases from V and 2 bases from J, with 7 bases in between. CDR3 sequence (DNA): TGTGCCAGCAGCTTAGCAGGGGCCAACTATGGCTACACCTTC. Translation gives CASSLAGANYGYTF.

CDR3 sequence reads: CASSGKRTSGGGGARFF. As DNA, the CDR3 is TGTGCCAGCAGCGGGAAGAGGACTAGCGGGGGAGGGGGAGCTCGGTTCTTC. This sequence joins TRBV5-6 and TRBJ2-1, with 13 bases aligning to TRBD2. The CDR3 totals 17 residues. From germline, CDR1 is SGHDT and CDR2 YYEEEE. After removal of 4 bases from V and 15 bases from J, the junction contained 19 bases not matched to a gene.

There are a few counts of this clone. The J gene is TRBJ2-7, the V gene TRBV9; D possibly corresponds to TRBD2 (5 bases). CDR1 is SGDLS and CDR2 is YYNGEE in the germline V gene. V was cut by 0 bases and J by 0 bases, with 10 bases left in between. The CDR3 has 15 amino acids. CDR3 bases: TGTGCCAGCAGCGTAGGAGGGCTTCCCTCCTACGAGCAGTACTTC. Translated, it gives CASSVGGLPSYEQYF.

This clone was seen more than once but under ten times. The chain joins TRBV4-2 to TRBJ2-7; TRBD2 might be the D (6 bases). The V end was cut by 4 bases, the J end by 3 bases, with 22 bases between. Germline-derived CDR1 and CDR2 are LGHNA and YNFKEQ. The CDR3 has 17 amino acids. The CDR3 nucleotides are TGTGCCAGCAGCCCACGTAACCGGGACTCCGGACTCTACGAGCAGTACTTC. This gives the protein CASSPRNRDSGLYEQYF.

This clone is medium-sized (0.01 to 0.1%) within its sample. CDR3 nucleotide sequence: TGTGCCAGCAGCCCCGCCGAGACTCGCTACGAGCAGTACTTC. Translating gives CASSPAETRYEQYF. This rearrangement joins TRBV7-6 to TRBJ2-7; no definite D call. With 5 bases removed from V and 3 bases from J, the gap between germline ends came to 14 bases. Germline CDR1 and CDR2: SGHVS and FNYEAQ. CDR3 size: 14 residues.

The CDR3 spells CASSPGGWTEAFF. The CDR3 DNA sequence: TGTGCCAGCAGCCCGGGGGGTTGGACTGAAGCTTTCTTT. The chain joins TRBV5-6 to TRBJ1-1; D is perhaps TRBD1 (5 bases). CDR1 is SGHDT and CDR2 is YYEEEE in the germline V gene. The CDR3 totals 13 residues. Trimming shortened V by 4 bases and J by 5 bases, and 12 bases separated the two germline ends. Together with reference TRBV5-6 and TRBJ1-1, the CDR3 gives the full variable domain: DAGVTQSPTHLIKTRGQQVTLRCSPKSGHDTVSWYQQALGQGPQFIFQYYEEEERQRGNFPDRFSGHQFPNYSSELNVNALLLGDSALYLCASSPGGWTEAFFGQGTRLTVV.

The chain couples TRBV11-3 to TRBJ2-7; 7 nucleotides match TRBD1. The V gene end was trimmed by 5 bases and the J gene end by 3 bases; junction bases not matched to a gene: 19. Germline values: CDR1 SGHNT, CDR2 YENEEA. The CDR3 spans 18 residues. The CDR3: CASSLRDRWSNIDYEQYF. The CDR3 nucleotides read TGTGCCAGCAGCCTCCGGGACAGATGGAGTAACATTGACTACGAGCAGTACTTC. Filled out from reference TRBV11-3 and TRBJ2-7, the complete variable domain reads EAGVVQSPRYKIIEKKQPVAFWCNPISGHNTLYWYLQNLGQGPELLIRYENEEAVDDSQLPKDRFSAERLKGVDSTLKIQPAELGDSAVYLCASSLRDRWSNIDYEQYFGPGTRLTVT.

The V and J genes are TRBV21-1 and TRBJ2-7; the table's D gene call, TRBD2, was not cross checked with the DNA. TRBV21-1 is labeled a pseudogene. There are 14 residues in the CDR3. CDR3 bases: TGTGCCAGCAGCAAAGTTAGCGGGGTATACGAGCAGTACTTC. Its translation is CASSKVSGVYEQYF.

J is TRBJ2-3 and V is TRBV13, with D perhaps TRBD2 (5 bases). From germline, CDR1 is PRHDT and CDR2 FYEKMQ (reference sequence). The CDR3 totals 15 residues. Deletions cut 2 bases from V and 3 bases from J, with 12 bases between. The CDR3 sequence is CASSLFEGQTDTQYF. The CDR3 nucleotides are TGTGCCAGCAGCTTATTTGAGGGCCAGACAGATACGCAGTATTTT.

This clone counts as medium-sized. CDR3 bases: TGTGCCTTGACTTGGGCGGGGGGGTTGGAGACCCAGTACTTC. Translating it yields CALTWAGGLETQYF. This chain connects TRBV30 to TRBJ2-5; TRBD2 matches 9 bases. After removal of 7 bases from V and 5 bases from J, the junction contained 11 bases not matched to a gene. The CDR3 loop spans 14 amino acids. Germline assignment: CDR1 GTSNPN and CDR2 SVGIG (reference sequence).

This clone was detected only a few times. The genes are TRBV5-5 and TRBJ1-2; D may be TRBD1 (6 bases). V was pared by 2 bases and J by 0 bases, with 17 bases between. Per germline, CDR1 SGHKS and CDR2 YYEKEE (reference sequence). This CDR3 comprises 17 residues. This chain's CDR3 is CASSLLEGRGSNYGYTF. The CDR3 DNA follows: TGTGCCAGCAGCTTATTAGAGGGAAGGGGGTCTAACTATGGCTACACCTTC. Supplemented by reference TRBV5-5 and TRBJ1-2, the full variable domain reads DAGVTQSPTHLIKTRGQQVTLRCSPISGHKSVSWYQQVLGQGPQFIFQYYEKEERGRGNFPDRFSARQFPNYSSELNVNALLLGDSALYLCASSLLEGRGSNYGYTFGSGTRLTVV.

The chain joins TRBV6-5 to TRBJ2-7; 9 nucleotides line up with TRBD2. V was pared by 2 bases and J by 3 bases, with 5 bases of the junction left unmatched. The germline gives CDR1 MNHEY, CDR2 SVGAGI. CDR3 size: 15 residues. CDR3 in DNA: TGTGCCAGCAGTTACGGGGCGGGGGGGGTCTACGAGCAGTACTTC. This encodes CASSYGAGGVYEQYF.

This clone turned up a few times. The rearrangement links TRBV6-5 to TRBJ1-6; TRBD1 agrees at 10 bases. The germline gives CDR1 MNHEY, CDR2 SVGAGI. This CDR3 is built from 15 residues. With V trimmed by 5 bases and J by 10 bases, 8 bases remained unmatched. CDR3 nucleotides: TGTGCCAGCAGTAAGGGACAGGGGATCTACTCACCCCTCCACTTT. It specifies CASSKGQGIYSPLHF.

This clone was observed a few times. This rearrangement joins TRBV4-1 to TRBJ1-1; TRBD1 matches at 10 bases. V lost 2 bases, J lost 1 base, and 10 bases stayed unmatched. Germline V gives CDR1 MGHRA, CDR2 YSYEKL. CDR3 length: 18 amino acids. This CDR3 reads CASSQSSPGTGANTEAFF. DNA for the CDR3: TGCGCCAGCAGCCAATCGAGTCCCGGGACAGGGGCGAACACTGAAGCTTTCTTT.

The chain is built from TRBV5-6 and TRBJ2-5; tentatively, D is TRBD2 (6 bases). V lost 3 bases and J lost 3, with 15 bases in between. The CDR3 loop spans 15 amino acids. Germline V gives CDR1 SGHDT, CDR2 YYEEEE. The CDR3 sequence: CASSYLRGDEETQYF. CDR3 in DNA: TGTGCCAGCAGCTACCTCCGCGGGGACGAAGAGACCCAGTACTTC.

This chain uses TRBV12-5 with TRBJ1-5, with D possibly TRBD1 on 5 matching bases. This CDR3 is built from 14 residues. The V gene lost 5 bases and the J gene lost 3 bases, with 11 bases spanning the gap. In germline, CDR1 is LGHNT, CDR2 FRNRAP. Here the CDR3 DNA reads TGTGCTAGTGGTCACGGACACGACAATCAGCCCCAGCATTTT. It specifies CASGHGHDNQPQHF.